A selection of T cell receptor beta chains follows, all from one sample in a study of CD8+ T cells in alopecia areata. Method: immunoSEQ multiplex PCR; TCRdb's copy keeps in-frame clones and lacks some. The table lists approximately 210,000 clones, just over 65% of them singletons. This sample comprised CD4+ T cells sorted from blood, obtained at approximately week 42, from a patient treated with tofacitinib. The source of these receptors is a human donor with alopecia areata. CDR3s include the opening cysteine and the closing phenylalanine or tryptophan. The D gene is left open where the match is weak. Clone sizes are given selectively: once, few, many, or a class where the clone is expanded.

TRBJ2-1 | NA | TRBV19 | NA | CASSIGQYAYNEQFF | TGTGCCAGTAGTATCGGCCAGTATGCCTACAATGAGCAGTTCTTC
TRBJ2-5 | NA | TRBV12-5 | NA | CASGRGETQYF | TGTGCTAGTGGCAGAGGGGAGACCCAGTACTTC
TRBJ2-7 | NA | TRBV15 | NA | CATSRDFRTEQYF | TGTGCCACCAGCAGAGACTTCCGGACCGAGCAGTACTTC
TRBJ1-1 | NA | TRBV10-2 | few | CASSETGPLGAEAFF | TGCGCCAGCAGTGAGACGGGACCCTTGGGCGCTGAAGCTTTCTTT
TRBJ1-4 | NA | TRBV19 | NA | CATRSPTTGEKLFF | TGTGCCACCCGAAGTCCTACCACTGGTGAAAAACTGTTTTTT
TRBJ2-2 | TRBD2 | TRBV7-2 | NA | CASRRTSGGAPAGELFF | TGTGCCAGCAGGCGGACTAGCGGGGGGGCGCCGGCCGGGGAGCTGTTTTTT
TRBJ1-2 | NA | TRBV11-2 | NA | CASSEANYGYTF | TGTGCCAGCAGCGAAGCTAACTATGGCTACACCTTC
TRBJ2-1 | NA | TRBV25-1 | NA | CASSDGGTAKQFF | TGTGCCAGCAGTGATGGAGGGACAGCCAAGCAGTTCTTC
TRBJ1-2 | NA | TRBV29-1 | NA | CSTYKGENYGYTF | TGCAGCACCTATAAGGGGGAGAACTATGGCTACACCTTC
TRBJ1-4 | NA | TRBV29-1 | NA | CSVGETGTYEKLFF | TGCAGCGTTGGGGAAACAGGGACTTACGAAAAACTGTTTTTT
TRBJ2-3 | NA | TRBV7-9 | NA | CASSSQSSDTQYF | TGTGCCAGCAGCTCCCAATCCTCAGATACGCAGTATTTT
TRBJ1-2 | TRBD1 | TRBV30 | NA | CAWKVGSGGSYGYTF | TGTGCCTGGAAGGTTGGATCAGGGGGAAGCTATGGCTACACCTTC
TRBJ2-3 | TRBD2 | TRBV5-4 | few | CASSPGLAASTDTQYF | TGTGCCAGCAGCCCCGGACTAGCGGCTAGCACAGATACGCAGTATTTT
TRBJ2-7 | NA | TRBV4-3 | NA | CASSQESGRNSYEQYF | TGCGCCAGCAGCCAAGAGTCGGGCAGGAACTCCTACGAGCAGTACTTC
TRBJ2-5 | TRBD1 | TRBV4-3 | NA | CASSVGQGGLETQYF | TGCGCCAGCAGCGTCGGACAGGGAGGTCTAGAGACCCAGTACTTC
TRBJ2-3 | TRBD1 | TRBV5-1 | NA | CASSLEQGPSDTQYF | TGCGCCAGCAGCTTGGAACAGGGGCCCTCAGATACGCAGTATTTT
TRBJ1-1 | TRBD1 | TRBV29-1 | NA | CSVEGQRNTEAFF | TGCAGCGTGGAGGGACAGCGTAACACTGAAGCTTTCTTT
TRBJ1-2 | NA | TRBV7-9 | NA | CASSFNRDGYTF | TGTGCCAGCAGCTTCAACAGGGATGGCTACACCTTC
TRBJ2-3 | NA | TRBV10-3 | NA | CAIRNVQNTQYF | TGTGCCATCAGGAACGTACAAAATACGCAGTATTTT
TRBJ1-2 | NA | TRBV19 | few | CASISSNRANYGYTF | TGTGCCAGTATCTCCAGTAACAGGGCGAACTATGGCTACACCTTC
TRBJ2-4 | TRBD2 | TRBV4-3 | NA | CASSPSGGKNIQYF | TGCGCCAGCAGTCCCTCGGGAGGTAAAAACATTCAGTACTTC
TRBJ1-2 | NA | TRBV2 | few | CASSIDGGNYGYTF | TGTGCCAGCAGTATTGACGGGGGAAACTATGGCTACACCTTC
TRBJ2-7 | NA | TRBV29-1 | NA | CSVSQGRYEQYF | TGCAGCGTTTCGCAGGGAAGGTACGAGCAGTACTTC
TRBJ2-7 | NA | TRBV7-8 | NA | CASSLVRQGYEQYF | TGTGCCAGCAGCTTAGTGCGGCAGGGTTACGAGCAGTACTTC
TRBJ1-5 | NA | TRBV30 | few | CAWSVSGGNQPQHF | TGTGCCTGGAGTGTCTCTGGGGGCAATCAGCCCCAGCATTTT
TRBJ1-4 | NA | TRBV4-1 | once | CASSQGTGRRNEKLFF | TGCGCCAGCAGCCAGGGGACCGGCAGACGAAATGAAAAACTGTTTTTT
TRBJ2-7 | NA | TRBV6-1 | NA | CASAPGPTYEQYF | TGTGCCAGCGCCCCGGGCCCAACCTACGAGCAGTACTTC
TRBJ2-7 | NA | TRBV27 | NA | CASSSPRLSYEQYF | TGTGCCAGCAGTTCTCCTAGACTATCCTACGAGCAGTACTTC
TRBJ1-5 | NA | TRBV11-1 | NA | CASSFDSNQPQHF | TGTGCCAGCAGCTTCGATAGCAATCAGCCCCAGCATTTT
TRBJ1-2 | TRBD1 | TRBV29-1 | NA | CSVGQGVYTF | TGCAGCGTTGGACAGGGTGTCTACACCTTC
TRBJ1-1 | NA | TRBV5-1 | NA | CASSFRRGGLDTEAFF | TGCGCCAGCAGCTTCCGCCGCGGGGGGCTCGACACTGAAGCTTTCTTT
TRBJ1-6 | TRBD1 | TRBV5-1 | NA | CASSNGQGAGSPLHF | TGCGCCAGCAGCAACGGACAGGGGGCGGGTTCACCCCTCCACTTT
TRBJ1-4 | TRBD1 | TRBV6-1 | NA | CASRVTGITGEKLFF | TGTGCCAGCAGGGTGACAGGGATCACAGGAGAAAAACTGTTTTTT
TRBJ2-3 | NA | TRBV2 | NA | CASTRERTSTDTQYF | TGTGCCAGCACTCGGGAGCGCACTAGCACAGATACGCAGTATTTT
TRBJ1-1 | TRBD1 | TRBV7-2 | NA | CASSKGQMNTEAFF | TGTGCCAGCAGCAAGGGACAGATGAACACTGAAGCTTTCTTT
TRBJ2-4 | TRBD1 | TRBV2 | NA | CASSQDRAAKNIQYF | TGTGCCAGCAGTCAGGACAGGGCGGCCAAAAACATTCAGTACTTC
TRBJ2-2 | TRBD1 | TRBV5-8 | NA | CASYETGAGGELFF | TGTGCCAGCTACGAAACAGGGGCCGGCGGGGAGCTGTTTTTT
TRBJ1-2 | NA | TRBV7-9 | NA | CASSSDVRDNYGYTF | TGTGCCAGCAGCTCAGATGTCCGGGACAACTATGGCTACACCTTC